The source of this T cell receptor (beta chain) is a study of OX40 agonist ivuxolimab in advanced cancers. With regard to the full study: Ivuxolimab, which targeted the costimulatory receptor OX40 (CD134), was an agonistic, fully human IgG2 monoclonal antibody. Intravenous ivuxolimab was administered to patients every 2 weeks at six dose levels: 0.01, 0.1, 0.3, 1.5, 3 and 10 mg/kg. Of the roughly 51 patients in dose escalation, about 20 had hepatocellular carcinoma, some 15 had melanoma, 9 had renal cell carcinoma and 9 had head and neck cancer. In the dose-escalation cohort, 70% to 90% of patients were male, and the mean age was around 65 years with a range of roughly 20 to 85. Patients were allowed to have had prior anti-PD-1, anti-PD-L1 or anti-CTLA-4 therapy, and 40% of the dose-escalation patients had been treated with checkpoint inhibitors. Partial responses occurred in three dose-escalation patients: two with cutaneous melanoma and one with hepatocellular carcinoma. The point of sequencing TCRbeta in the periphery was to test whether ivuxolimab changed TCR sequence diversity and drove clonal T-cell expansion. The monotherapy dose-escalation portion (N of about 50 patients) of the phase I ivuxolimab trial is reported in the paper.

The full study reports these points: Low levels of normalized T-cell clonal expansion were also seen in some nonresponding patients. Which antigens the clonally expanded peripheral T cells were specific for was not determined. At doses of 0.1 to 3.0 mg/kg, clonal expansion of both CD4+ and CD8+ T cells in blood was seen between baseline and week 6. In the 0.1-3.0 mg/kg groups, partial responders had among the lowest normalized peripheral clonal expansion, particularly in CD8+ T cells. After ivuxolimab, expanded clones were on average more numerous among CD8+ T cells than among CD4+ T cells.

The trial excluded patients who had a history of autoimmune disease or were on systemic immunosuppression. Peripheral blood for TCR sequencing was collected from all dose cohorts at baseline, on cycle 4 day 1, and on cycle 7 day 1. The samples were drawn from a first-in-human, open-label, multicenter phase I dose-escalation trial of ivuxolimab. Adults with locally advanced or metastatic melanoma, renal cell carcinoma, hepatocellular carcinoma or head and neck squamous cell carcinoma were enrolled in the trial. Before TCR sequencing, CD4+ T cells and CD8+ T cells from peripheral blood were sorted into separate populations. Remarks on this clone: There is no known antigen for this receptor. No per-base quality is available; no much larger clone lies one base away.

Genomic DNA was isolated from the sorted cells so that the TCRbeta CDR3 region could be sequenced. The immunoSEQ Assay was used to sequence the TCRbeta CDR3 regions. TCRdb's version of the immuneACCESS table is confined to in-frame rearrangements and falls short of the full clone set. An unresolved V gene accounts for under half of the shortfall where checked; the remainder is of unknown origin. In all, the sample holds some 40,000 clones, and under 95% of those were seen once. The biggest ten clones account for roughly 15% of the sample. The sample was CD4+ or CD8+ T cells sorted from blood, taken in a trial of the OX40 agonist ivuxolimab. The receptor was derived from an adult with an advanced solid tumor such as melanoma, head and neck, liver or kidney cancer.

The CDR3 protein: CSVVEDRGYEQYF. The nucleotide sequence is TGCAGCGTTGTTGAGGACAGGGGTTACGAGCAGTACTTC. This chain joins TRBV29-1 to TRBJ2-7, with 9 bases in between that match TRBD1. Looking up the germline V gene yields CDR1 SQVTM and CDR2 ANQGSEA. Ends trimmed: V by 4 bases, J by 4 bases; bases unmatched to a gene: 5. From its cysteine to its phenylalanine, the CDR3 spans 13 amino acids. The only DNA kept is the CDR3, 39 bases in frame from the first base.